This TCR beta chain appears in the sequencing data of a study of shared clonotypes between healthy human individuals. Study context: Three plates were used per donor for CD4 naive, three for CD4 memory, two for CD8 naive and one for CD8 memory.

The germline V and J ends were trimmed by 4 bases and 3 bases, with 12 bases remaining between them. The CDR3 length is 14 residues. In germline, CDR1 is SGDLS, CDR2 YYNGEE. Some clones are missing from TCRdb's copy, which holds only in-frame ones; the method was immunoSEQ multiplex PCR. The sample gives approximately 740,000 clones, around 74% of which show up once; about 1.8% is in the top ten. The specimen was memory CD4+ T cells sorted from blood. Stated subset: CD45RA-negative fraction. This TCR was recovered from a woman aged 25 to 45 in good health. The rearrangement joins TRBV9 to TRBJ2-3; D is unresolved. CDR3 residues: CASSPPKQTDTQYF. The DNA for the CDR3 is TGTGCCAGCAGCCCCCCAAAACAGACAGATACGCAGTATTTT.